The 14 T cell receptor beta chains below all came from one sample that was sequenced in a study of blood T cells in healthy people across ages. Using a J-beta primer mix together with a sample-barcoded 5' primer, a second PCR was run for about 6 to 11 cycles. Each CDR3 protein is one row after TCRdb ran MiXCR on the 5' RACE reads. The sample comprises around 1.5 million distinct CDR3 sequences, 35% to 45% of which are singletons, and roughly 8.2% rests with the top ten. Sequencing was done on a sample of blood. These receptors originate from a woman aged 18-35 years in good health.

This clonotype turned up a few times. The V call is TRBV9, the J call TRBJ2-1, with a weak D call TRBD2 (5 bases). V was shortened by 4 bases and J by 6 bases, with 17 bases between the two germline ends. Germline-derived CDR1 and CDR2 are SGDLS and YYNGEE. This CDR3 has 15 amino acids. In DNA form, the CDR3 reads TGTGCCAGCAGCAACGGGGTGTCCTTTACCAATGAGCAGTTCTTC. This translates into CASSNGVSFTNEQFF.

The chain recombines TRBV27 with TRBJ2-1; 13 bases match TRBD2. CDR1 MNHEY and CDR2 SMNVEV come from the germline V gene (reference sequence). The CDR3 loop spans 18 amino acids. V lost 6 bases, J lost 7 bases, and 15 bases stayed unmatched. As DNA, the CDR3 is TGTGCCAGCAGAAGGGACAGCCAAACTAGCGGGAGGGTAAATGAGCAGTTCTTC. Translating it yields CASRRDSQTSGRVNEQFF.

CDR3 loop: CASSQGTTATKQYF. The CDR3 DNA sequence: TGTGCCAGCAGCCAAGGGACTACCGCTACGAAGCAGTACTTC. V gene TRBV4-2 combines with J gene TRBJ2-7, with a possible D match to TRBD2 (6 bases). Germline V lookup: CDR1 LGHNA, CDR2 YNFKEQ. V lost 1 base, J lost 8 bases, and 15 bases lay in between. The CDR3 is 14 amino acids.

The rearrangement links TRBV5-1 to TRBJ2-1; D might be TRBD1 (6 bases). The CDR3 runs to 13 residues. Germline V gives CDR1 SGHRS, CDR2 YFSETQ. Trimming took 3 bases from V and 6 from J, leaving 10 bases between them. The chain's CDR3 is CASSSTGFNEQFF. The CDR3 DNA follows: TGCGCCAGCAGCTCTACAGGGTTCAATGAGCAGTTCTTC.

This clonotype turned up a few times. The V call is TRBV5-1, the J call TRBJ2-7, with D possibly matching TRBD1 (6 bases). Trimming shortened V by 7 bases and J by 2 bases, and 16 bases separated the two germline ends. The germline V gene encodes CDR1 SGHRS and CDR2 YFSETQ. This CDR3 contains 14 residues. The CDR3 DNA reads as TGCGCCAGCGGGACGGACAGTCCCCCCTACGAGCAGTACTTC. Protein: CASGTDSPPYEQYF.

V is TRBV5-1 and J is TRBJ2-5; D not resolved. Trimming removed 2 bases from V and 5 bases from J, with 7 bases in between. This CDR3 contains 12 residues. Germline V gives CDR1 SGHRS, CDR2 YFSETQ. The CDR3 loop is CASSFESETQYF. CDR3 nucleotide sequence: TGCGCCAGCAGCTTCGAGTCGGAGACCCAGTACTTC. Variable domain in full (rest from reference TRBV5-1 and TRBJ2-5): KAGVTQTPRYLIKTRGQQVTLSCSPISGHRSVSWYQQTPGQGLQFLFEYFSETQRNKGNFPGRFSGRQFSNSRSEMNVSTLELGDSALYLCASSFESETQYFGPGTRLLVL.

This clonotype was detected only a few times. V gene TRBV6-5 combines with J gene TRBJ1-2; D unresolved. With 6 bases removed from V and 6 bases from J, the gap between germline ends came to 14 bases. Germline loops: CDR1 MNHEY, CDR2 SVGAGI. This CDR3 region has 13 residues. Here the CDR3 DNA reads TGTGCCAGCAGCCCCCAACGGGTAGATGGCTACACCTTC. Protein: CASSPQRVDGYTF.

V is TRBV12-3 or TRBV12-4 and J is TRBJ1-2, with D perhaps TRBD1 (6 bases). The CDR3 loop spans 13 amino acids. Between the trimmed V and J ends, which lost 5 bases and 8 bases, there was a span of 15 bases. CDR3 amino acids: CASSPGGGGGYTF. The CDR3 DNA sequence: TGTGCCAGCAGTCCCGGCGGGGGCGGGGGCTACACCTTC.

Only a few counts were recorded for this clonotype. The chain is built from TRBV20-1 and TRBJ2-3; D is ambiguous. Germline CDR1 and CDR2: DFQATT and SNEGSKA (reference sequence). Trimming took 6 bases from V and 0 from J, leaving 10 bases between them. This CDR3 region has 13 residues. CDR3 protein: CSAYYSSTDTQYF. CDR3 bases: TGCAGTGCCTATTACTCCAGCACAGATACGCAGTATTTT.

V gene TRBV7-3 combines with J gene TRBJ2-1; D tentatively reads TRBD1 or TRBD2 (5 bases each). The CDR3 is 15 residues long. Germline V gene data show CDR1 as SGHTA and CDR2 as FQGTGA. Trimming removed 4 bases from V and 7 bases from J, with 17 bases in between. The CDR3 protein is CASSSFGTEVNEQFF. As DNA, the CDR3 is TGTGCCAGCAGCTCATTCGGGACGGAGGTAAATGAGCAGTTCTTC.

This clonotype was seen a few times. The genes are TRBV20-1 and TRBJ2-7; 10 nucleotides match TRBD2. Germline CDR1 and CDR2: DFQATT and SNEGSKA (reference sequence). The ends lost 6 bases at V and 3 bases at J; junction bases unmatched: 8. The CDR3 sequence is 14 residues long. The CDR3 DNA follows: TGCAGTGCCCCCGGGACTAGCGAGCGCTACGAGCAGTACTTC. It is translated as CSAPGTSERYEQYF.

This rearrangement joins TRBV6-1 to TRBJ1-1; D gene unclear. The CDR3 is made up of 12 amino acids. Trimming pared 11 bases from V and 1 base from J, leaving 11 bases between. Germline CDR1 is MNHNS and CDR2 is SASEGT. The CDR3 DNA sequence: TGTGCCTGCGTGGGCACGAACACTGAAGCTTTCTTT. Its protein is CACVGTNTEAFF.

The rearrangement links TRBV5-6 to TRBJ1-2; 9 bases align to TRBD1. The germline CDR1 and CDR2 sequences are SGHDT and YYEEEE. The CDR3 is 15 amino acids. J was trimmed by 4 bases and V by 3 bases; bases with no gene match: 7. The CDR3 is CASSSPGTGSYGYTF. CDR3 bases: TGTGCCAGCAGCTCCCCCGGGACAGGGTCCTATGGCTACACCTTC.

The chain couples TRBV27 to TRBJ1-3; no clear D gene. Trimming took off 6 bases at V and 0 bases at J, with 18 bases between the two ends. The CDR3 runs to 17 residues. Germline V gene data show CDR1 as MNHEY and CDR2 as SMNVEV (reference sequence). CDR3 coding DNA: TGTGCCAGCAGCTCAATCGGCACAACCCGCTCTGGAAACACCATATATTTT. Translated: CASSSIGTTRSGNTIYF.